These T cell receptor beta chains were read from a single sample in a study of blood T cell repertoires in COVID-19. Measured with immunoSEQ multiplex PCR; TCRdb has only the in-frame clones, and not every one. The table includes fewer than 300,000 clones, roughly 92% detected once. Sample: peripheral blood. The receptors originated from a woman aged 25 to 45 with COVID-19, enrolled during active disease. Each CDR3 is given with its conserved first and last residue. A D gene is named only where the DNA matches it firmly. The size entry is marked missing in some rows and otherwise reads once, few, many or a size class.

clone_size	v_call	d_call	j_call	cdr3_nt	cdr3_aa
.	TRBV19	.	TRBJ1-5	TGTGCCAGTAGTATAGAAGGGGGGGCGGTCAGCAATCAGCCCCAGCATTTT	CASSIEGGAVSNQPQHF
.	TRBV11-2	.	TRBJ1-1	TGTGCCAGCAGCTTAGATGTCAGGGGGAACACTGAAGCTTTCTTT	CASSLDVRGNTEAFF
.	TRBV6-1	TRBD1	TRBJ1-1	TGTGCCAGCAGTGAAGTTTGGACAGGGAACACTGAAGCTTTCTTT	CASSEVWTGNTEAFF
.	TRBV19	.	TRBJ1-1	TGTGCCAGTAGTACCCCCGGGACACCACCCACACTCTTT	CASSTPGTPPTLF
.	TRBV25-1	.	TRBJ1-1	TGTGCCAGCATAACAGGGAAAGGCACTGAAGCTTTCTTT	CASITGKGTEAFF
.	TRBV28	.	TRBJ1-2	TGTGCCAGCAGTTTATACGGGGGGCGCTTGGACTATGGCTACACCTTC	CASSLYGGRLDYGYTF
.	TRBV5-1	.	TRBJ2-7	TGCGCCAGCAGCTCACCGCCTGGGGCGGAGAAGTACTTC	CASSSPPGAEKYF
once	TRBV3-1/TRBV3-2	.	TRBJ1-1	TGTGCCAGCAGCCAATTAGGGGGGGGCACTGAAGCTTTCTTT	CASSQLGGGTEAFF
once	TRBV10-3	TRBD2	TRBJ2-7	TGTGCCATCAGTGAGTTGTCTAGCGGGGTTGTCTACGAGCAGTACTTC	CAISELSSGVVYEQYF
.	TRBV5-4	TRBD1	TRBJ1-2	TGTGCCAGCAGCCAGGGGGTTCGAGGCTATGGCTACACCTTC	CASSQGVRGYGYTF
.	TRBV9	.	TRBJ1-2	TGTGCCAGCAGACAAACAGGGTCAGACGGAGGCTACACCTTC	CASRQTGSDGGYTF
.	TRBV19	.	TRBJ2-5	TGTGCCACCAGACTTCAAGAGACCCAGTACTTC	CATRLQETQYF
.	TRBV10-2	.	TRBJ1-5	TGCGCCAGCAGTCCGACAGGTAATCAGCCCCAGCATTTT	CASSPTGNQPQHF
.	TRBV7-7	.	TRBJ2-2	TGTGCCAGCACCTCGGTGGTGAACACCGGGGAGCTGTTTTTT	CASTSVVNTGELFF
.	TRBV9	.	TRBJ2-2	TGTGCCAGCAGCGTAGAGGCGGGGTCTTCCGGGGAGCTGTTTTTT	CASSVEAGSSGELFF
.	TRBV6-5	.	TRBJ2-3	TGTGCCACCCGGGGGAACACAGATACGCAGTATTTT	CATRGNTDTQYF
.	TRBV27	.	TRBJ1-1	TGTGCCAGCGCCCTCTACAGCTCCACTGAAGCTTTCTTT	CASALYSSTEAFF
.	TRBV3-1/TRBV3-2	.	TRBJ2-5	TGTGCCAGCAGCCAAGGGGCTACAGGAGGGGAGACCCAGTACTTC	CASSQGATGGETQYF
.	TRBV30	TRBD1	TRBJ2-2	TGTGCCTGGACCCCGGGACAGGGGAGGTCCGGGGAGCTGTTTTTT	CAWTPGQGRSGELFF
.	TRBV30	TRBD1	TRBJ1-4	TGTGCCTGGAGATCCCTGACAGGGCTTAATGAAAAACTGTTTTTT	CAWRSLTGLNEKLFF
.	TRBV3-1/TRBV3-2	.	TRBJ2-7	TGTGCCAGCAGTGGGGACTTAACCTACGAGCAGTACTTC	CASSGDLTYEQYF
.	TRBV2	.	TRBJ1-1	TGTGCCAGCAGTACGGGACACTTGGAGAACACTGAAGCTTTCTTT	CASSTGHLENTEAFF
.	TRBV29-1	.	TRBJ1-5	TGCAGCGTGGTCACAGGGCTGCGCAATCAGCCCCAGCATTTT	CSVVTGLRNQPQHF
.	TRBV4-1	.	TRBJ2-3	TGCGCCAGCAGCCTCCGACAGGCAGATACGCAGTATTTT	CASSLRQADTQYF
.	TRBV3-1/TRBV3-2	.	TRBJ1-1	TGTGCCAGCAGCCACCAGGTTTACACTGAAGCTTTCTTT	CASSHQVYTEAFF
.	TRBV2	.	TRBJ2-1	TGTGCCAGCAGTGGACTAGGGTACAATGAGCAGTTCTTC	CASSGLGYNEQFF
.	TRBV30	.	TRBJ1-2	TGTGCCTGGAGTGTTGGCGGACTCCTGACCTATAACTATGGCTACACCTTC	CAWSVGGLLTYNYGYTF
once	TRBV11-2	.	TRBJ2-1	TGTGCCAGCAACCCCTATTTTGGGGGAGGCTCCTACAATGAGCAGTTCTTC	CASNPYFGGGSYNEQFF
.	TRBV7-2	.	TRBJ2-7	TGTGCCAGCAGCCCCGCGAGACAAAACTACGAGCAGTACTTC	CASSPARQNYEQYF
.	TRBV19	.	TRBJ1-4	TGTGCCAGTAGGACCGGGAAACCTAATGAAAAACTGTTTTTT	CASRTGKPNEKLFF
.	TRBV3-1/TRBV3-2	TRBD1	TRBJ2-7	TGTGCCAGCAGCCCTCGGACAGGGAGCCGCTACGAGCAGTACTTC	CASSPRTGSRYEQYF
many	TRBV2	TRBD2	TRBJ2-7	TGTGCCAGCAGGATGGGACTAGCGGCCTACGAGCAGTACTTC	CASRMGLAAYEQYF
.	TRBV11-1	.	TRBJ1-4	TGTGCCAGCAGCTTAGTCGGAGGCGAAAAACTGTTTTTT	CASSLVGGEKLFF
.	TRBV5-1	.	TRBJ1-1	TGCGCCAGCAGCTTGGAGAAAACTATGAACACTGAAGCTTTCTTT	CASSLEKTMNTEAFF
.	TRBV11-2	.	TRBJ2-7	TGTGCCAGCAGCTTAGTACTCCTGCCCAGGGACGAGCAGTACTTC	CASSLVLLPRDEQYF
.	TRBV18	.	TRBJ1-1	TGTGCCAGCTCACCAGGCGGTAACACTGAAGCTTTCTTT	CASSPGGNTEAFF
.	TRBV5-5	.	TRBJ1-5	TGTGCCAGCAGCTTGGCGGGGGGAAATCAGCCCCAGCATTTT	CASSLAGGNQPQHF
.	TRBV7-2	.	TRBJ1-3	TGTGCCAGCAGCTTAAAGACAGCCGGAAACACCATATATTTT	CASSLKTAGNTIYF
.	TRBV24-1	.	TRBJ1-1	TGTGCCACCAGTGAGGGCAGTTCTCACACTGAAGCTTTCTTT	CATSEGSSHTEAFF
.	TRBV29-1	.	TRBJ2-2	TGCAGCGTTGAAGCCCGGGGAGGCTCTCGGGGAACCGGGGAGCTGTTTTTT	CSVEARGGSRGTGELFF
.	TRBV5-1	.	TRBJ1-6	TGCGCCAGCAGTCTGATTGACAGAAAAAATTCACCCCTCCACTTT	CASSLIDRKNSPLHF
.	TRBV10-3	TRBD1	TRBJ1-4	TGTGCCATCTCGGTGGGACAGGAGAATGAAAAACTGTTTTTT	CAISVGQENEKLFF
.	TRBV25-1	TRBD1	TRBJ1-2	TGTGCCAGCTCCTTCGACAGGGGGGGATCACCCCATGGCTACACCTTC	CASSFDRGGSPHGYTF
once	TRBV7-9	.	TRBJ1-1	TGTGCCAGCAGCTTGCTATCCGGGACACTGAACACTGAAGCTTTCTTT	CASSLLSGTLNTEAFF
.	TRBV7-3	TRBD2	TRBJ2-1	TGTGCCAGCAGCTTAAATAGCGGGAGGGGGACTTACAATGAGCAGTTCTTC	CASSLNSGRGTYNEQFF
.	TRBV19	TRBD2	TRBJ2-5	TGTGCCAGTAGTGCCCTAGCGGGAAGCGGAGAGACCCAGTACTTC	CASSALAGSGETQYF
.	TRBV6-1	.	TRBJ1-5	TGTGCCAGCAGTGAATTCGGGTCCGATCAGCCCCAGCATTTT	CASSEFGSDQPQHF
.	TRBV27	.	TRBJ1-2	TGTGCCAGCAAGACGGGGTCGGGCTATGGCTACACCTTC	CASKTGSGYGYTF
.	TRBV29-1	.	TRBJ1-5	TGCAGCGTTGGTGAGGATAGCAATCAGCCCCAGCATTTT	CSVGEDSNQPQHF
.	TRBV18	.	TRBJ2-3	TGTGCCAGCTCACCGGGACAAAGAACAGATACGCAGTATTTT	CASSPGQRTDTQYF
.	TRBV2	.	TRBJ1-5	TGTGCCAGCAGTGAGGGGGGGAGCTGGTTGCCCCAGCATTTT	CASSEGGSWLPQHF